This T cell receptor beta chain derives from a study of cytomegalovirus exposure and HLA in healthy donors. Germline values: CDR1 LNHDA, CDR2 SQIVND (reference sequence). The length of the CDR3 is 15 residues. V was cut by 3 bases and J by 1 base, with 12 bases left in between. Use of 60 Vbeta and 13 Jbeta primers characterized the PCR. Repertoires were generated with immunoSEQ multiplex PCR, while TCRdb's copy carries only in-frame clones and drops some. The sample lists under 55,000 clones; approximately 73% were seen once. V and J are TRBV19 and TRBJ2-5; TRBD2 might be the D (6 bases). This TCR was recovered from a man younger than 30 in good health and CMV-seronegative. The specimen was PBMCs. CDR3 sequence (DNA): TGTGCCAGTAGTATCCGGGGGACCAGCCAAGAGACCCAGTACTTC. It is translated as CASSIRGTSQETQYF.